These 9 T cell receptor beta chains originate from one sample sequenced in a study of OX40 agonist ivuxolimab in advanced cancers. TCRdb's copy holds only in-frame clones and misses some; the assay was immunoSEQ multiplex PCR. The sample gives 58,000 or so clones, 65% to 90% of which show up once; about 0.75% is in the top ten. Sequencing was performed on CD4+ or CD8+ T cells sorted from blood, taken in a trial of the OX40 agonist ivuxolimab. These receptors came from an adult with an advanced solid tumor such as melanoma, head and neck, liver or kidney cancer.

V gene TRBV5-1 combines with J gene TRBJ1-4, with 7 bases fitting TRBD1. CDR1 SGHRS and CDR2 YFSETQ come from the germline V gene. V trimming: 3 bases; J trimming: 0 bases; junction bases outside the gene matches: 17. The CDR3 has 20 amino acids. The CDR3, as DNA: TGCGCCAGCAGCTCAGAAGCAACCGGGACAGCTGCTGCAACTAATGAAAAACTGTTTTTT. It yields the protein CASSSEATGTAAATNEKLFF.

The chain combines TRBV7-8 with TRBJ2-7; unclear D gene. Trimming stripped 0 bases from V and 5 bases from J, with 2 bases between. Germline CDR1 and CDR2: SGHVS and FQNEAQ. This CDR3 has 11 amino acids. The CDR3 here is CASSLAHEQYF. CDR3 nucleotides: TGTGCCAGCAGCTTAGCACACGAGCAGTACTTC.

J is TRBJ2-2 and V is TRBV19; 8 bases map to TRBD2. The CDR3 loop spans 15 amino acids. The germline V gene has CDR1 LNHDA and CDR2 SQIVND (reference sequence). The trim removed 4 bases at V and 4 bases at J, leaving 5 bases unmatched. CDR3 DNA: TGTGCCAGTAGTAGGGAAGCGGGGGCCACCGGGGAGCTGTTTTTT. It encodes CASSREAGATGELFF. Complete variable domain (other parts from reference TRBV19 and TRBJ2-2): DGGITQSPKYLFRKEGQNVTLSCEQNLNHDAMYWYRQDPGQGLRLIYYSQIVNDFQKGDIAEGYSVSREKKESFPLTVTSAQKNPTAFYLCASSREAGATGELFFGEGSRLTVL.

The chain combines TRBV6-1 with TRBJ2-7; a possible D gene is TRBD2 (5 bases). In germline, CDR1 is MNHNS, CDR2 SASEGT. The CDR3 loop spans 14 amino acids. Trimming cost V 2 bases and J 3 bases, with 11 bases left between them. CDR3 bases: TGTGCCAGCAGTGAACGAGCGGTTCTCTACGAGCAGTACTTC. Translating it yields CASSERAVLYEQYF.

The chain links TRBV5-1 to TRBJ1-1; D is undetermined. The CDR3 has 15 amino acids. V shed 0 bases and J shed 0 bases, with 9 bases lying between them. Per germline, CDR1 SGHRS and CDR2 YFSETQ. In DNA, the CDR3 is TGCGCCAGCAGCTTGGCCGGCAGAATGAACACTGAAGCTTTCTTT. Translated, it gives CASSLAGRMNTEAFF.

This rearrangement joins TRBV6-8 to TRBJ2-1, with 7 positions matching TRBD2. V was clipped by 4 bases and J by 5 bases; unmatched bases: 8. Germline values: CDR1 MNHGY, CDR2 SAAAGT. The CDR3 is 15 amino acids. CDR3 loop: CASSCPGSGDNEQFF. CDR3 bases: TGTGCCAGCAGTTGCCCGGGGAGCGGGGACAATGAGCAGTTCTTC.

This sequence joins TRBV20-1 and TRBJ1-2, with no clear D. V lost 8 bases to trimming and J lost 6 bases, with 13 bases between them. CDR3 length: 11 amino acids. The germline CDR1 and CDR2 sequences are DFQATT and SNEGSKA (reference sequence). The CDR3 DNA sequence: TGCAGTCACGGGCCTAGAAATGGCTACACCTTC. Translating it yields CSHGPRNGYTF.

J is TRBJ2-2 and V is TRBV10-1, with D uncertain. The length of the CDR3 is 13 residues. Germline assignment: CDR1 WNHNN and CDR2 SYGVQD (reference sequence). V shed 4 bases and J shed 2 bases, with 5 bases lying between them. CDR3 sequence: CASSVSNTGELFF. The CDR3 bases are TGCGCCAGCAGTGTTTCAAACACCGGGGAGCTGTTTTTT.

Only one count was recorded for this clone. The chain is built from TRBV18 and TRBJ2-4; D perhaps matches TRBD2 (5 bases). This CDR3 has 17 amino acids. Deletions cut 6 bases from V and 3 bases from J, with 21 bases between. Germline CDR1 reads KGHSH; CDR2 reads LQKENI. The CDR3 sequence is CASSAGLGNLDKNIQYF. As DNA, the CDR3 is TGTGCCAGCTCCGCTGGGCTCGGGAATCTGGACAAAAACATTCAGTACTTC.